These T cell receptor beta chains were read from a single sample in a study of cytomegalovirus exposure and HLA in healthy donors. TCRdb's copy holds only in-frame clones and misses some; the assay was immunoSEQ multiplex PCR. The table has approximately 100,000 clones, over 9.5% seen once; the top ten hold under 6%. Sequenced: PBMCs. The source is a man aged 40-49 years in good health and CMV-seropositive. The CDR3 runs from the conserved cysteine through the conserved F or W. The D gene is left open where the match is weak. Some rows have no size entry. The others give once, few or many, or a class for an expanded clone.

TRBJ2-7 | NA | few | TRBV7-2 | TGTGCCAGCAGCTTACCTTCGACTGATGCCTACGAGCAGTACTTC | CASSLPSTDAYEQYF
TRBJ1-1 | TRBD1 | few | TRBV5-4 | TGTGCCAGCAGAAAACAGGGGGCTGATTTTACGGCTTTCTTT | CASRKQGADFTAFF
TRBJ2-2 | TRBD1 | NA | TRBV5-4 | TGTGCCAGCAGCCCCCCGGACAGGGGGCTTATCACCGGGGAGCTGTTTTTT | CASSPPDRGLITGELFF
TRBJ2-1 | NA | few | TRBV4-1 | TGCGCCAGCAGCTTAACTTCGTACAATGAGCAGTTCTTC | CASSLTSYNEQFF
TRBJ2-1 | NA | NA | TRBV19 | TGTGCCAGTAGTACCTGGGGGGTTTTCCACAATGAGCAGTTCTTC | CASSTWGVFHNEQFF
TRBJ2-5 | NA | NA | TRBV5-6 | TGTGCCAGCAGCTTGGCCGACACTAGAATGGAGACCCAGTACTTC | CASSLADTRMETQYF
TRBJ2-1 | NA | NA | TRBV2 | TGTGCCAGCAGTAGGGGTCAAACCTACAATGAGCAGTTCTTC | CASSRGQTYNEQFF
TRBJ1-5 | NA | few | TRBV6-1 | TGTGCCAGCAGTGTTTCAGGGGAAAATCAGCCCCAGCATTTT | CASSVSGENQPQHF
TRBJ1-5 | TRBD1 | once | TRBV5-8 | TGTGCCAGCAGCTTTGTCCGGGACAGGGTTTTTCAGCCCCAGCATTTT | CASSFVRDRVFQPQHF
TRBJ1-2 | NA | NA | TRBV2 | TGTGCCAGCAGTGAAAAGGGGAGGTATGGCTACACCTTC | CASSEKGRYGYTF
TRBJ1-1 | TRBD1 | few | TRBV7-8 | TGTGCCAGCAGCTCCCCCGGGACAGCGAACACTGAAGCTTTCTTT | CASSSPGTANTEAFF
TRBJ2-7 | NA | NA | TRBV4-1 | TGCGCCAGCAGCTCAGGGGTCATCTCCTACGAGCAGTACTTC | CASSSGVISYEQYF
TRBJ2-1 | TRBD1 | few | TRBV28 | TGTGCCAGCAGGTATAAAATCACAGGGGGCTTTTACAATGAGCAGTTCTTC | CASRYKITGGFYNEQFF
TRBJ2-2 | TRBD2 | few | TRBV14 | TGTGCCAGCAGCCCCATAGCGGGAGTACGCGCCGGGGAGCTGTTTTTT | CASSPIAGVRAGELFF
TRBJ2-7 | NA | NA | TRBV4-1 | TGCGCCAGCAGCCAAGAGTCAGGGGGGTACGAGCAGTACTTC | CASSQESGGYEQYF
TRBJ2-2 | NA | NA | TRBV28 | TGTGCCAGCAGTTTCCTGGGCAGGGTCGTCGCCGGGGAGCTGTTTTTT | CASSFLGRVVAGELFF
TRBJ2-1 | NA | few | TRBV7-9 | TGTGCCAGCAGCTTAGGGCCGGCGGGAAAGTACAATGAGCAGTTCTTC | CASSLGPAGKYNEQFF
TRBJ2-2 | TRBD1 | few | TRBV9 | TGTGCCAGCAGCGGGACAGGGGGTTCCGGGGAGCTGTTTTTT | CASSGTGGSGELFF
TRBJ2-1 | NA | NA | TRBV18 | TGTGCCAGCTCCCAAGACAGGCCCCCTTACAATGAGCAGTTCTTC | CASSQDRPPYNEQFF
TRBJ2-7 | TRBD2 | few | TRBV5-1 | TGCGCCAGCAGCTTACCGGGACTAGCGGGAGGGTCCTACGAGCAGTACTTC | CASSLPGLAGGSYEQYF
TRBJ1-2 | TRBD1 | NA | TRBV28 | TGTGCCAGCAACAACAGGGGGCTTATCTATGGCTACACCTTC | CASNNRGLIYGYTF
TRBJ2-2 | NA | NA | TRBV7-3 | TGTGCCAGCTCTCCCCTCTCTAACACCGGGGAGCTGTTTTTT | CASSPLSNTGELFF
TRBJ2-1 | NA | few | TRBV9 | TGTGCCAGCAGCGTAGCGGGAGCCCCCTTCGATGAGCAGTTCTTC | CASSVAGAPFDEQFF
TRBJ2-7 | TRBD2 | few | TRBV7-9 | TGTGCCAGCAGCTTGGCGGGACTAGCGGGAGGGTATCAGTACTTC | CASSLAGLAGGYQYF
TRBJ2-1 | NA | NA | TRBV6-5 | TGTGCCAGCAGTGTCCAGGGGAGTCACAATGAGCAGTTCTTC | CASSVQGSHNEQFF
TRBJ1-6 | NA | NA | TRBV25-1 | TGTGCCAGCAGTTCCGACAGCTCCTATAATTCACCCCTCCACTTT | CASSSDSSYNSPLHF
TRBJ2-5 | TRBD1 | few | TRBV5-5 | TGTGCCAGCAGGACACCACAGGGGAATGACCAAGAGACCCAGTACTTC | CASRTPQGNDQETQYF
TRBJ2-3 | NA | few | TRBV29-1 | TGCAGCGTTCTCCGGGACACCAGAGATACGCAGTATTTT | CSVLRDTRDTQYF
TRBJ2-1 | TRBD1 | NA | TRBV18 | TGTGCCAGCTCACTTGACAGGGGCAATGAGCAGTTCTTC | CASSLDRGNEQFF
TRBJ2-1 | NA | NA | TRBV2 | TGTGCCGGAAGGTTAGCGACTTACAATGAGCAGTTCTTC | CAGRLATYNEQFF
TRBJ1-2 | NA | NA | TRBV6-1 | TGTGCCAGCAGTGAAGATTACAGGGTCTATGGCTACACCTTC | CASSEDYRVYGYTF
TRBJ2-2 | TRBD2 | few | TRBV11-3 | TGTGCCAGCAGCTTAGGGCTACTAGCGGGAGAAACCGGGGAGCTGTTTTTT | CASSLGLLAGETGELFF
TRBJ2-1 | TRBD1 | NA | TRBV13 | TGTGCCAGCAGCGCCGGGACAGGGTTAGGTTACAATGAGCAGTTCTTC | CASSAGTGLGYNEQFF
TRBJ1-2 | NA | NA | TRBV5-1 | TGCGCCAGCAGCTTGGCGGGCGGGCTTCACTACTATGGCTACACCTTC | CASSLAGGLHYYGYTF
TRBJ2-1 | TRBD2 | NA | TRBV4-2 | TGTGCCAGCAGCCGCGACGCGGGACTAGAGCAGTTCTTC | CASSRDAGLEQFF
TRBJ1-1 | NA | NA | TRBV19 | TGTGCCAGTAGTTTGGGCCGGGAATCTAATAGCTGGGTATCTGCTTTCTTT | CASSLGRESNSWVSAFF
TRBJ2-2 | NA | few | TRBV28 | TGTGCCACCATGGGGGGAGGAAACACCGGGGAGCTGTTTTTT | CATMGGGNTGELFF
TRBJ1-5 | TRBD1 | few | TRBV2 | TGTGCCAGCAGTGCCACAGGGGGCTTTCAGCCCCAGCATTTT | CASSATGGFQPQHF
TRBJ1-5 | TRBD1 | NA | TRBV19 | TGTGCCAGTAACTGGAGACAGGGCGCCAATCAGCCCCAGCATTTT | CASNWRQGANQPQHF
TRBJ1-3 | NA | few | TRBV15 | TGTGCCACCAGCAACCTCGAGAACACCATATATTTT | CATSNLENTIYF
TRBJ2-1 | TRBD1 | NA | TRBV29-1 | TGCAGCGGAGGACAGGGGAACTACAATGAGCAGTTCTTC | CSGGQGNYNEQFF
TRBJ2-3 | NA | NA | TRBV9 | TGTGCCAGCACCTCACAGGGTGCAGATACGCAGTATTTT | CASTSQGADTQYF
TRBJ2-7 | TRBD1 | NA | TRBV10-3 | TGTGCCATCAGGGGGGACAGCTCCTACGAGCAGTACTTC | CAIRGDSSYEQYF
TRBJ2-7 | NA | NA | TRBV29-1 | TGCAGCGTTCGGTCTCCTTCGAGCTCCTACGAGCAGTACTTC | CSVRSPSSSYEQYF
TRBJ1-5 | TRBD1 | few | TRBV5-1 | TGCGCCAGCAGCCCAGGACAGGTTAACCAGCCCCAGCATTTT | CASSPGQVNQPQHF
TRBJ2-1 | NA | few | TRBV7-9 | TGTGCCAGCAGCTTAAAAGGGGGTCGGGTCTACAATGAGCAGTTCTTC | CASSLKGGRVYNEQFF
TRBJ2-1 | NA | NA | TRBV27 | TGTGCCAGCACTCTAAACGGGGAGCAGTTCTTC | CASTLNGEQFF
TRBJ2-3 | NA | NA | TRBV7-3 | TGTGCCAGCAGCTTAAGTCAAGATACGCAGTATTTT | CASSLSQDTQYF
TRBJ2-1 | TRBD2 | few | TRBV7-8 | TGTGCCAGCAGCTTAGTTAGACTAGCGCAGAGAAATGAGCAGTTCTTC | CASSLVRLAQRNEQFF
TRBJ2-6 | NA | few | TRBV7-3 | TGTGCCAGCAGTCATTACAGCTCTGGGGCCAACGTCCTGACTTTC | CASSHYSSGANVLTF
TRBJ2-3 | NA | NA | TRBV5-1 | TGCGCCAGCAGCCCCCATGCAGATACGCAGTATTTT | CASSPHADTQYF
TRBJ2-1 | NA | NA | TRBV12-5 | TGTGCTAGTGCCAGAGCGGAAAGATCCTACAATGAGCAGTTCTTC | CASARAERSYNEQFF
TRBJ2-1 | TRBD2 | few | TRBV13 | TGTGCCAGCAGCTCCCCGGGACTAAGCTCCTACAATGAGCAGTTCTTC | CASSSPGLSSYNEQFF
TRBJ2-3 | NA | NA | TRBV27 | TGTGCCAGCAGTTCAGACAGGCCAACGAGTATCACAGATACGCAGTATTTT | CASSSDRPTSITDTQYF
TRBJ2-1 | NA | few | TRBV11-2 | TGTGCCAGCAGCTTAATCCGGGGATACAATGAGCAGTTCTTC | CASSLIRGYNEQFF
TRBJ2-5 | TRBD2 | NA | TRBV11-3 | TGTGCCAGCAGCCAGGGACTAGCGCCTCAAGAGACCCAGTACTTC | CASSQGLAPQETQYF
TRBJ2-3 | NA | NA | TRBV14 | TGTGCCAGCAGCCAAGTTTCAACTTCGCCGCAGTATTTT | CASSQVSTSPQYF
TRBJ2-1 | TRBD2 | few | TRBV19 | TGTGCCAGTAGTACGAGCGGGAGGGGTTACAATGAGCAGTTCTTC | CASSTSGRGYNEQFF
TRBJ2-2 | TRBD2 | NA | TRBV4-1 | TGCGCCAGCAGCCAAGTTGCGGGAGCGGTCGGGGAGCTGTTTTTT | CASSQVAGAVGELFF
TRBJ2-3 | TRBD2 | NA | TRBV9 | TGTGCCAGCAGCGTAGGCAGCGGGGTCACAGATACGCAGTATTTT | CASSVGSGVTDTQYF